This T cell receptor beta chain was retrieved from a study of T cell responses to AZD1222 COVID-19 vaccine. Worth noting for this clone: Its specificity is unknown.

Generated by immunoSEQ multiplex PCR, the TCRdb table keeps only in-frame clones and is missing some. The sample consists of approximately 120,000 clones, around 83% of them appearing once. Study-level points and caveats: Donors skewed white British and female; clonal diversity was possibly underestimated. Regions 160-218 and 743-854 held dominance among vaccine-associated CD4 TCRs, which spanned spike.

The CDR3 runs 11 residues. CDR1 is MNHEY, CDR2 SVGAGI, per germline. V lost 6 bases to trimming and J lost 11 bases, with 13 bases between them. V gene TRBV6-5 combines with J gene TRBJ1-1; D remains ambiguous. The TCR comes from an adult who received the AZD1222 COVID-19 vaccine. Sample: peripheral blood, taken 28 days after the second AZD1222 dose. CDR3 residues: CASRTPGRAFF. Written as DNA, the CDR3 is TGTGCCAGCAGGACACCGGGTAGGGCTTTCTTT.